This T cell receptor (beta chain) was captured in a study of OX40 agonist ivuxolimab in advanced cancers. Study information: Ivuxolimab, an agonistic anti-OX40 (CD134) antibody, was given to patients. Anti-PD-1, anti-PD-L1 or anti-CTLA-4 therapy given earlier was allowed, and 40% had some. General observations from the study: Among T cells, CD8+ cells averaged more expanded clones than CD4+ cells.

The repertoire was sequenced with immunoSEQ multiplex PCR; TCRdb's copy has only in-frame clones and lacks some. This sample has 15,000 to 20,000 clones, with around 82% found just once. This clone was seen a few times. Its antigen is as yet unknown. This sample comprised CD4+ or CD8+ T cells sorted from blood, obtained in a trial of the OX40 agonist ivuxolimab. The receptor comes from an adult with an advanced solid tumor such as melanoma, head and neck, liver or kidney cancer.

CDR3 residues: CASSKTGSTEAFF. The CDR3 coding sequence is TGTGCCAGCAGCAAGACAGGGAGCACTGAAGCTTTCTTT. The chain employs TRBV7-9 and TRBJ1-1, with 7 nucleotides matching TRBD1. The CDR3 extends over 13 amino acids. V lost 5 bases to trimming and J lost 4 bases; unmatched junction nucleotides: 4. Per germline, CDR1 SEHNR and CDR2 FQNEAQ (reference sequence). The full variable domain, its missing parts supplied by reference TRBV7-9 and TRBJ1-1, is DTGVSQNPRHKITKRGQNVTFRCDPISEHNRLYWYRQTLGQGPEFLTYFQNEAQLEKSRLLSDRFSAERPKGSFSTLEIQRTEQGDSAMYLCASSKTGSTEAFFGQGTRLTVV.